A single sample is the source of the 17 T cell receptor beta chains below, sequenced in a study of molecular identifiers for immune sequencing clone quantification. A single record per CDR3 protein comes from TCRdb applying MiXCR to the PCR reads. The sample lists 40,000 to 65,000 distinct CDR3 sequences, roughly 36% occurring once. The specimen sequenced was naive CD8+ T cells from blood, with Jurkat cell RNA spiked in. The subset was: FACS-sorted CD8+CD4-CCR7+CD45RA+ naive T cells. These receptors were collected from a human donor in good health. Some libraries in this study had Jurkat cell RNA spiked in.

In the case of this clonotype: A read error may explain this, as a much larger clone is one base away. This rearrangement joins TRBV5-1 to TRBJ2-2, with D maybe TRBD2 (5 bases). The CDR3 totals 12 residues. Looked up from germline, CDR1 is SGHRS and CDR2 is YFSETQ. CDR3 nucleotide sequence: TGCGCCAGCAGCTTCATCTCCGGGGAGCTGTATTTT. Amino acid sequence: CASSFISGELYF.

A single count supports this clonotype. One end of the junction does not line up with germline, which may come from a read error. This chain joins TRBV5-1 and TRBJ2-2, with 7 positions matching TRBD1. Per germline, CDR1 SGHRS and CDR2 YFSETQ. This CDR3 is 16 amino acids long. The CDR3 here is CASSLPEGANAGELFF. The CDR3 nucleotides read TGCGCCAGCAGCTTGCCCGAGGGGGCGAACGCCGGGGAGCTGTTTTTT. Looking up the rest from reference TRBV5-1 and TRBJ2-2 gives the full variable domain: KAGVTQTPRYLIKTRGQQVTLSCSPISGHRSVSWYQQTPGQGLQFLFEYFSETQRNKGNFPGRFSGRQFSNSRSEMNVSTLELGDSALYLCASSLPEGANAGELFFGEGSRLTVL.

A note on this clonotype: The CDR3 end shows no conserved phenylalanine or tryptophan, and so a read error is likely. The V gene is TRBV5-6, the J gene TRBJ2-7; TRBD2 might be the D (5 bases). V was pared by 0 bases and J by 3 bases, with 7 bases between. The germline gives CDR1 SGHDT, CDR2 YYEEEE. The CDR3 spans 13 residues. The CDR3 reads CASSLVGDYEQYC. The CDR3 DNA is TGTGCCAGCAGCTTGGTCGGGGACTACGAGCAGTACTGC.

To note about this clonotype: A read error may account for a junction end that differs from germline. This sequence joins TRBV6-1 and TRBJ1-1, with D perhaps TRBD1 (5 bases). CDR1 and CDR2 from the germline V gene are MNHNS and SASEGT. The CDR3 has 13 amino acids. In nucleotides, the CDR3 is TGTGCCTGCAGGGTTTTAGGGACTACTGAAGCTTTCTTT. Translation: CACRVLGTTEAFF.

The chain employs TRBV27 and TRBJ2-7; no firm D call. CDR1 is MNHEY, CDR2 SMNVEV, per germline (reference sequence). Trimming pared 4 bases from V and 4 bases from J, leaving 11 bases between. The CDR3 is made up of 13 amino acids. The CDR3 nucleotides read TGTGCCAGCAGTTCCCAAAACGATTACGAGCAGTACTTC. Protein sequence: CASSSQNDYEQYF.

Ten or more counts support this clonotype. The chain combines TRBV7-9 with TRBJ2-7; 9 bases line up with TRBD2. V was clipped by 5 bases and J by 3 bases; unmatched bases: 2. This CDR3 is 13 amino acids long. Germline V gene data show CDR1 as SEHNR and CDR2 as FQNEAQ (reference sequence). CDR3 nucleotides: TGTGCCAGCAGCCAGACTAGCGGCTACGAGCAGTACTTC. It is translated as CASSQTSGYEQYF.

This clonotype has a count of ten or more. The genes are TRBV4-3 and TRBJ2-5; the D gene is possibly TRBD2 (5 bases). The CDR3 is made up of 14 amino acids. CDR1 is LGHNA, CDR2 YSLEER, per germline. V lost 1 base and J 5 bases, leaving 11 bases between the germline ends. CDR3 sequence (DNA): TGCGCCAGCAGCCAAGCGGAGGTTGGGGAGACCCAGTACTTC. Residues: CASSQAEVGETQYF.

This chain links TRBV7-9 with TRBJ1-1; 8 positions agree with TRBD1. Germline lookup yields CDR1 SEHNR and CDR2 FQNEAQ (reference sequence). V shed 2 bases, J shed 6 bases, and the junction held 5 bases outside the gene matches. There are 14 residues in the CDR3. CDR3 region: CASSLSRGLAEAFF. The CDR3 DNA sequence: TGTGCCAGCAGCTTAAGCAGGGGGCTCGCTGAAGCTTTCTTT.

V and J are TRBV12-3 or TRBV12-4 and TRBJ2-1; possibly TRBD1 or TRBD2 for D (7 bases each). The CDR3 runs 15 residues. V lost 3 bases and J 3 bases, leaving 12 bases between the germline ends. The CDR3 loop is CASSFDREGYNEQFF. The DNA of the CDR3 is TGTGCCAGCAGTTTCGACAGGGAGGGCTACAATGAGCAGTTCTTC.

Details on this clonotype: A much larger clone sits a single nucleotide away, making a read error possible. The CDR3 DNA is TGTGCCAGCAGCCAAGACGGGAGCCCTCTACTTGTAGCTTTCTTT. Encoded protein: CASSQDGSPLLVAFF. The chain couples TRBV7-3 to TRBJ1-1; the D is unclear. V lost 5 bases to trimming and J lost 10 bases, with 23 bases between them. Germline V CDR1 and CDR2: SGHTA, FQGTGA. The CDR3 is 15 amino acids.

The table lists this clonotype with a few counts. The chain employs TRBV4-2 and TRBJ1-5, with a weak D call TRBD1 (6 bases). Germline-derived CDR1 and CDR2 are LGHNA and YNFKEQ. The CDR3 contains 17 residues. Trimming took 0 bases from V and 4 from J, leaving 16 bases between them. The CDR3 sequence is CASSQDYSGAVNQPQHF. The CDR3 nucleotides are TGTGCCAGCAGCCAAGATTATTCAGGGGCGGTGAATCAGCCCCAGCATTTT.

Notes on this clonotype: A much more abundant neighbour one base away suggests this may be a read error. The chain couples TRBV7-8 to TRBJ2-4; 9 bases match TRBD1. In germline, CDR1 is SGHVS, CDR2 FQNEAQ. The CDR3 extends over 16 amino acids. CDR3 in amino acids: CASSLRDRVSKYIQYF. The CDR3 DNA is TGTGCCAGCAGCTTACGGGACAGGGTTTCCAAATACATTCAGTACTTC.

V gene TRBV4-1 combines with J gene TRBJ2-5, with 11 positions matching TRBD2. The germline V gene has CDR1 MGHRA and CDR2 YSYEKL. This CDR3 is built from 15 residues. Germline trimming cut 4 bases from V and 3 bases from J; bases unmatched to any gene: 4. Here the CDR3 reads CASSRNSGREETQYF. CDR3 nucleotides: TGCGCCAGCAGCCGAAATAGCGGGAGGGAAGAGACCCAGTACTTC.

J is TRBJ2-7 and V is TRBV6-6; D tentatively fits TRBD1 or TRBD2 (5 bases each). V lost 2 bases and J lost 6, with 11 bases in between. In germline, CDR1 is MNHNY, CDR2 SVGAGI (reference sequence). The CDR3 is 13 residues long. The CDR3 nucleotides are TGTGCCAGCAGTTACGGGGGTTGGGGCGAGCAGTACTTC. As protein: CASSYGGWGEQYF.

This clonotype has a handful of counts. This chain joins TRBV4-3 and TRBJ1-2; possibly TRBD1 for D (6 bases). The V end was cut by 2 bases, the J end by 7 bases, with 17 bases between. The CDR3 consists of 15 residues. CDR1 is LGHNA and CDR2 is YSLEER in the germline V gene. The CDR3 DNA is TGCGCCAGCAGCCAAAATGGACAGTTACAACCTGGCTACACCTTC. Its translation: CASSQNGQLQPGYTF.

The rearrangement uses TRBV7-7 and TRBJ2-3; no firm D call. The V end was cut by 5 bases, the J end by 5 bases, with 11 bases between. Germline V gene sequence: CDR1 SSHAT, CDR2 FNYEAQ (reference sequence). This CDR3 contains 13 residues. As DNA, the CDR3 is TGTGCCAGCAGCGACGCACGAGTAGATACGCAGTATTTT. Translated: CASSDARVDTQYF. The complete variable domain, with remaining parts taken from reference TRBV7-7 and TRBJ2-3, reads GAGVSQSPRYKVTKRGQDVTLRCDPISSHATLYWYQQALGQGPEFLTYFNYEAQPDKSGLPSDRFSAERPEGSISTLTIQRTEQRDSAMYRCASSDARVDTQYFGPGTRLTVL.

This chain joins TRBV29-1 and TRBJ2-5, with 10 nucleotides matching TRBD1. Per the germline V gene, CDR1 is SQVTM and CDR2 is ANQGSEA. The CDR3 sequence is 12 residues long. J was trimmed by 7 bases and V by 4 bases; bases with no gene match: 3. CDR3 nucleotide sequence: TGCAGCGTTGTGAGGGACAGGGGGACCCAGTACTTC. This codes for CSVVRDRGTQYF.